The 31 T cell receptor beta chains in this list originate from one sample, sequenced in a study of cytomegalovirus exposure and HLA in healthy donors. Profiling relied on immunoSEQ multiplex PCR, and the TCRdb table lists in-frame clones only, not all of them. The sample consists of about 73,000 clones, around 93% of them appearing once. Source material: PBMCs. The source of these receptors is a woman younger than 30 in good health and CMV-seronegative.

V usage is TRBV6-1 and J usage is TRBJ1-2; D is ambiguous. The V end was cut by 0 bases, the J end by 8 bases, with 7 bases between. The CDR3 contains 12 residues. CDR1 and CDR2 from the germline V gene are MNHNS and SASEGT. Here the CDR3 DNA reads TGTGCCAGCAGTGAAGCGCGCCTAGGCTACACCTTC. As protein: CASSEARLGYTF.

This chain links TRBV9 with TRBJ2-3, with TRBD2 identical over 11 bases. The CDR3 has 16 amino acids. J gave up 3 bases and V 3 bases, and 6 bases lay outside the gene matches. The germline V gene encodes CDR1 SGDLS and CDR2 YYNGEE. The chain's CDR3 is CASSAVAGGKTDTQYF. The CDR3 nucleotides read TGTGCCAGCAGCGCCGTAGCGGGGGGGAAGACAGATACGCAGTATTTT.

The J gene is TRBJ2-5, the V gene TRBV5-1; 9 bases fit TRBD2. Germline lookup yields CDR1 SGHRS and CDR2 YFSETQ. J gave up 2 bases and V 0 bases, and 2 bases lay outside the gene matches. This CDR3 spans 15 amino acids. The chain's CDR3 is CASSLASGEQETQYF. The CDR3 region has the DNA TGCGCCAGCAGCTTGGCTAGCGGGGAACAAGAGACCCAGTACTTC.

The chain couples TRBV11-1 to TRBJ2-1; 12 nucleotides match TRBD1. The CDR3 has 15 amino acids. V lost 5 bases and J lost 8; bases outside the gene matches: 7. The germline CDR1 and CDR2 sequences are SGHAT and FQDESV (reference sequence). CDR3 loop: CASSRAGTGGDEQFF. As DNA, the CDR3 is TGTGCCAGCAGCCGGGCCGGGACAGGGGGCGATGAGCAGTTCTTC.

The V gene is TRBV13, the J gene TRBJ2-1; D is possibly TRBD1 (5 bases). V was trimmed by 4 bases and J by 12 bases, leaving 19 bases between them. The germline V gene has CDR1 PRHDT and CDR2 FYEKMQ (reference sequence). This CDR3 is 14 amino acids long. Written as DNA, the CDR3 is TGTGCCAGCAGCTCCGCCGAGGACAAGGATGGGCAGTTCTTC. Its protein is CASSSAEDKDGQFF.

The V call is TRBV7-9, the J call TRBJ2-1; 10 bases are a match to TRBD2. Germline CDR1 reads SEHNR; CDR2 reads FQNEAQ (reference sequence). The trim removed 5 bases at V and 0 bases at J, leaving 4 bases unmatched. This CDR3 spans 16 amino acids. CDR3 in DNA: TGTGCCAGCAGCCATAGCGGGGGGAGCTCCTACAATGAGCAGTTCTTC. Its translation is CASSHSGGSSYNEQFF.

This chain uses TRBV30 with TRBJ1-5; D gene ambiguous. CDR3 length equals 13 residues. CDR1 and CDR2 (germline): GTSNPN, SVGIG (reference sequence). V was cut by 4 bases and J by 0 bases, with 7 bases left in between. CDR3 sequence: CAWNSNSNQPQHF. The CDR3 region has the DNA TGTGCCTGGAACAGCAATAGCAATCAGCCCCAGCATTTT.

The chain recombines TRBV30 with TRBJ2-7, with D possibly TRBD2 on 5 matching bases. The CDR3 length is 14 residues. The V end was cut by 3 bases, the J end by 0 bases, with 12 bases between. CDR1 and CDR2 (germline): GTSNPN, SVGIG (reference sequence). CDR3 region: CAWSSPGFSYEQYF. The CDR3 DNA sequence: TGTGCCTGGAGCTCCCCGGGGTTCTCCTACGAGCAGTACTTC.

The chain joins TRBV11-3 to TRBJ2-1, with a weak D call TRBD2 (6 bases). Germline values: CDR1 SGHNT, CDR2 YENEEA. CDR3 size: 13 residues. V dropped 1 base and J dropped 10 bases, with 11 bases sitting between them. The CDR3 sequence is CASSLAGVGEQFF. The CDR3 nucleotides read TGTGCCAGCAGCTTAGCGGGGGTGGGGGAGCAGTTCTTC.

V and J are TRBV5-5 and TRBJ1-2, with TRBD1 matching over 7 bases. Germline-derived CDR1 and CDR2 are SGHKS and YYEKEE (reference sequence). Trimming cost V 4 bases and J 4 bases; bases outside gene matches: 10. The CDR3 spans 15 residues. The CDR3 here is CASSLETGTIYGYTF. CDR3 DNA: TGTGCCAGCAGCCTCGAGACAGGGACGATCTATGGCTACACCTTC.

This clone appeared once. This chain joins TRBV9 and TRBJ2-7, with 12 bases that match TRBD2. The CDR3 length is 15 residues. CDR1 and CDR2 (germline): SGDLS, YYNGEE. The V segment lost 4 bases and the J segment 6 bases; nucleotides outside the gene matches: 8. CDR3 region: CASSPPTSGSSEQYF. The CDR3 bases are TGTGCCAGCAGCCCCCCGACTAGCGGGAGCTCCGAGCAGTACTTC.

The chain carries TRBV27 and TRBJ2-6, with no clear D. Trimming stripped 6 bases from V and 1 base from J, with 10 bases between. CDR1 and CDR2 from the germline V gene are MNHEY and SMNVEV (reference sequence). This CDR3 is 15 amino acids long. The CDR3 DNA reads TGTGCCAGCAGCCCCTTTTTTTCTGGGGCCAACGTCCTGACTTTC. This codes for CASSPFFSGANVLTF.

The chain joins TRBV14 to TRBJ2-7; D remains unclear. The CDR3 is made up of 12 amino acids. Germline CDR1 is SGHDN and CDR2 is FVKESK. The V end lost 3 bases, the J end lost 2 bases, and 5 bases lay between the germline ends. The CDR3 protein is CASSHTTYEQYF. CDR3 nucleotide sequence: TGTGCCAGCAGCCACACTACCTACGAGCAGTACTTC.

The chain employs TRBV2 and TRBJ2-1; TRBD2 might be the D (5 bases). Trimming cost V 0 bases and J 4 bases, with 13 bases left between them. CDR1 and CDR2 from the germline V gene are SNHLY and FYNNEI. CDR3 length: 16 residues. The CDR3 nucleotides read TGTGCCAGCAGTGAAGCGCGCGACTACCTATACAATGAGCAGTTCTTC. It yields the protein CASSEARDYLYNEQFF.

The rearrangement links TRBV7-9 to TRBJ1-2; TRBD1 matches 9 bases. Germline assignment: CDR1 SEHNR and CDR2 FQNEAQ (reference sequence). The CDR3 covers 15 residues. Losses at the gene ends were 4 bases for V and 4 bases for J; bases not matched to a gene: 7. In DNA, the CDR3 is TGTGCCAGCAGCTCGTATGAGACAGGGGGCTATGGCTACACCTTC. It yields the protein CASSSYETGGYGYTF. Full variable domain (remainder filled in from reference TRBV7-9 and TRBJ1-2): DTGVSQNPRHKITKRGQNVTFRCDPISEHNRLYWYRQTLGQGPEFLTYFQNEAQLEKSRLLSDRFSAERPKGSFSTLEIQRTEQGDSAMYLCASSSYETGGYGYTFGSGTRLTVV.

This chain connects TRBV11-1 to TRBJ2-1; maybe TRBD1 (6 bases). V was pared by 5 bases and J by 2 bases, with 13 bases between. This CDR3 is built from 15 residues. CDR1 SGHAT and CDR2 FQDESV come from the germline V gene (reference sequence). The CDR3, as DNA: TGTGCCAGCAGCCCAGGGGTGCCCCCCTACAATGAGCAGTTCTTC. Residues: CASSPGVPPYNEQFF. Supplemented by reference TRBV11-1 and TRBJ2-1, the full variable domain reads EAEVAQSPRYKITEKSQAVAFWCDPISGHATLYWYRQILGQGPELLVQFQDESVVDDSQLPKDRFSAERLKGVDSTLKIQPAELGDSAMYLCASSPGVPPYNEQFFGPGTRLTVL.

The gene calls are TRBV15 and TRBJ2-1, with a weak D call TRBD2 (7 bases). CDR3 size: 14 residues. Deletions cut 2 bases from V and 7 bases from J, with 12 bases between. Germline assignment: CDR1 LNHNV and CDR2 YYDKDF (reference sequence). Here the CDR3 DNA reads TGTGCCACCAGCAGATACAGGGAGGGGAATGAGCAGTTCTTC. It yields the protein CATSRYREGNEQFF.

The chain couples TRBV27 to TRBJ2-7; 14 nucleotides align to TRBD2. This CDR3 region has 15 residues. V dropped 5 bases and J dropped 4; count of bases not matched to a gene: 4. CDR1 and CDR2 (germline): MNHEY, SMNVEV (reference sequence). CDR3 in amino acids: CASSLGTSGSYEQYF. In DNA, the CDR3 is TGTGCCAGCAGTCTAGGGACTAGCGGGAGTTACGAGCAGTACTTC.

The chain uses TRBV9 and TRBJ2-3; D remains unclear. The CDR3 is made up of 12 amino acids. Trimming shortened V by 0 bases and J by 4 bases, and 3 bases separated the two germline ends. Germline CDR1 and CDR2: SGDLS and YYNGEE. The CDR3 coding sequence is TGTGCCAGCAGCGTAGCGTCAGATACGCAGTATTTT. Residues: CASSVASDTQYF.

The chain uses TRBV5-6 and TRBJ2-7, with 7 nucleotides matching TRBD1. J was trimmed by 3 bases and V by 0 bases; bases with no gene match: 6. The CDR3 length is 15 residues. The germline V gene has CDR1 SGHDT and CDR2 YYEEEE. The CDR3 is CASSLVAQGNYEQYF. The CDR3 DNA follows: TGTGCCAGCAGCTTGGTGGCACAGGGGAACTACGAGCAGTACTTC.

The CDR3 loop is CASSPRGSGNTIYF. The CDR3 nucleotides are TGTGCCAGCAGCCCCAGGGGAAGTGGAAACACCATATATTTT. The chain employs TRBV13 and TRBJ1-3; possibly TRBD1 for D (6 bases). This CDR3 contains 14 residues. V was trimmed by 5 bases and J by 3 bases, leaving 11 bases between them. CDR1 is PRHDT, CDR2 FYEKMQ, per germline (reference sequence).

The J gene is TRBJ1-4, the V gene TRBV5-1, with 9 bases aligning to TRBD1. From germline, CDR1 is SGHRS and CDR2 YFSETQ. CDR3 length: 16 residues. Unmatched junction bases numbered 9, after V lost 4 bases and J lost 5 bases. This CDR3 is CASSGYRGRENEKLFF. DNA of the CDR3: TGCGCCAGCAGCGGATACAGGGGGCGCGAGAATGAAAAACTGTTTTTT. Based on the CDR3 plus reference TRBV5-1 and TRBJ1-4, the full variable domain is KAGVTQTPRYLIKTRGQQVTLSCSPISGHRSVSWYQQTPGQGLQFLFEYFSETQRNKGNFPGRFSGRQFSNSRSEMNVSTLELGDSALYLCASSGYRGRENEKLFFGSGTQLSVL.

The genes are TRBV6-5 and TRBJ1-1, with 8 bases aligning to TRBD1. With 1 base clipped from V and 2 bases from J, the junction kept 6 bases outside the gene matches. Germline V lookup: CDR1 MNHEY, CDR2 SVGAGI. This CDR3 is built from 16 residues. The CDR3 region is CASSYYATGGNTEAFF. CDR3 DNA: TGTGCCAGCAGTTACTACGCAACAGGGGGAAACACTGAAGCTTTCTTT.

The rearrangement uses TRBV28 and TRBJ2-7; possible D gene TRBD1, 6 bases. The CDR3 covers 13 residues. Germline values: CDR1 MDHEN, CDR2 SYDVKM. The germline V and J ends were trimmed by 6 bases and 2 bases, with 11 bases remaining between them. CDR3 residues: CASRGTSTYEQYF. As DNA, the CDR3 is TGTGCCAGCAGGGGGACAAGTACCTACGAGCAGTACTTC.

The chain recombines TRBV7-6 with TRBJ2-1; weak D call: TRBD2 (5 bases). CDR3 length: 18 amino acids. CDR1 is SGHVS, CDR2 FNYEAQ, per germline. V was trimmed by 0 bases and J by 2 bases, leaving 17 bases between them. The CDR3 region has the DNA TGTGCCAGCAGCTTAGCGCCCCCCATGAGCGGTACCTACAATGAGCAGTTCTTC. Its translation: CASSLAPPMSGTYNEQFF.

The rearrangement uses TRBV6-1 and TRBJ1-1; 12 nucleotides agree with TRBD1. From germline, CDR1 is MNHNS and CDR2 SASEGT. The V and J ends lost 8 bases and 11 bases, in that order; junction bases with no gene match: 6. The CDR3 loop spans 12 amino acids. The DNA for the CDR3 is TGTGCCAGCCCCGGGACAGGGGGCCGGGCTTTCTTT. Translated: CASPGTGGRAFF.

This chain joins TRBV5-6 and TRBJ1-2; D perhaps matches TRBD1 (5 bases). Between the trimmed V and J ends, which lost 7 bases and 2 bases, there was a span of 9 bases. Germline values: CDR1 SGHDT, CDR2 YYEEEE. This CDR3 is 12 amino acids long. In nucleotides, the CDR3 is TGTGCCAGCTTCCGGGGGAACTATGGCTACACCTTC. Translated, it gives CASFRGNYGYTF.

The genes are TRBV2 and TRBJ1-5; 7 bases are shared with TRBD1. The CDR3 length is 15 residues. Germline V lookup: CDR1 SNHLY, CDR2 FYNNEI. The junction had 12 bases not matched to a gene; V was cut back by 6 bases and J by 7 bases. The CDR3: CASSRDRGANQPQHF. DNA for the CDR3: TGTGCCAGCAGCAGGGACAGAGGGGCCAACCAGCCCCAGCATTTT. Complete variable domain (other parts from reference TRBV2 and TRBJ1-5): EPEVTQTPSHQVTQMGQEVILRCVPISNHLYFYWYRQILGQKVEFLVSFYNNEISEKSEIFDDQFSVERPDGSNFTLKIRSTKLEDSAMYFCASSRDRGANQPQHFGDGTRLSIL.

The chain links TRBV30 to TRBJ2-2; 7 positions match TRBD2. The trim removed 7 bases at V and 5 bases at J, leaving 10 bases unmatched. The CDR3 loop spans 14 amino acids. The germline V gene encodes CDR1 GTSNPN and CDR2 SVGIG (reference sequence). The CDR3 sequence: CASMAGAGTGELFF. CDR3 DNA: TGTGCCTCCATGGCGGGAGCCGGAACCGGGGAGCTGTTTTTT. The complete variable domain, with remaining parts taken from reference TRBV30 and TRBJ2-2, reads SQTIHQWPATLVQPVGSPLSLECTVEGTSNPNLYWYRQAAGRGLQLLFYSVGIGQISSEVPQNLSASRPQDRQFILSSKKLLLSDSGFYLCASMAGAGTGELFFGEGSRLTVL.

J is TRBJ1-1 and V is TRBV11-2; TRBD1 matches 9 bases. CDR1 is SGHAT and CDR2 is FQNNGV in the germline V gene. V trimming: 2 bases; J trimming: 4 bases; junction bases outside the gene matches: 8. The CDR3 contains 16 residues. CDR3 in amino acids: CASSLTLGQGSTEAFF. The CDR3 DNA reads as TGTGCCAGCAGCTTAACGTTAGGACAGGGGAGCACTGAAGCTTTCTTT. Full variable domain (remainder filled in from reference TRBV11-2 and TRBJ1-1): EAGVAQSPRYKIIEKRQSVAFWCNPISGHATLYWYQQILGQGPKLLIQFQNNGVVDDSQLPKDRFSAERLKGVDSTLKIQPAKLEDSAVYLCASSLTLGQGSTEAFFGQGTRLTVV.

V gene TRBV4-3 combines with J gene TRBJ2-1; tentative D call: TRBD1 (6 bases). The length of the CDR3 is 14 residues. Trimming took 6 bases from V and 6 from J, leaving 15 bases between them. Germline assignment: CDR1 LGHNA and CDR2 YSLEER. Here the CDR3 DNA reads TGCGCCAGCAGTCTTTCGAGAGGGGGCAATGAGCAGTTCTTC. Protein: CASSLSRGGNEQFF.